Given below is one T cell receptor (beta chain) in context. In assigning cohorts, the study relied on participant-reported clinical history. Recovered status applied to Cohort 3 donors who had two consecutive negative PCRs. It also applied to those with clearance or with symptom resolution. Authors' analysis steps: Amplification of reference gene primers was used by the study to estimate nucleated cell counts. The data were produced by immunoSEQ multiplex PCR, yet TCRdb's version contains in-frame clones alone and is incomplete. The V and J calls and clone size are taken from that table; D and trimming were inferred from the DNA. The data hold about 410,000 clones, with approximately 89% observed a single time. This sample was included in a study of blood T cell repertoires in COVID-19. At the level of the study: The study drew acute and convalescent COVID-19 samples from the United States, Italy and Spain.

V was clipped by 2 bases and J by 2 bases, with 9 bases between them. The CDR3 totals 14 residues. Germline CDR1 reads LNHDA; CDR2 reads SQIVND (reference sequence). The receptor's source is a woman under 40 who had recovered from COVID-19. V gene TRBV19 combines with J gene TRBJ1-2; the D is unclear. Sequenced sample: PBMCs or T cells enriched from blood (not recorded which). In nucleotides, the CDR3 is TGTGCCAGTAGTATACGCGGCAGAAACTATGGCTACACCTTC. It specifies CASSIRGRNYGYTF.